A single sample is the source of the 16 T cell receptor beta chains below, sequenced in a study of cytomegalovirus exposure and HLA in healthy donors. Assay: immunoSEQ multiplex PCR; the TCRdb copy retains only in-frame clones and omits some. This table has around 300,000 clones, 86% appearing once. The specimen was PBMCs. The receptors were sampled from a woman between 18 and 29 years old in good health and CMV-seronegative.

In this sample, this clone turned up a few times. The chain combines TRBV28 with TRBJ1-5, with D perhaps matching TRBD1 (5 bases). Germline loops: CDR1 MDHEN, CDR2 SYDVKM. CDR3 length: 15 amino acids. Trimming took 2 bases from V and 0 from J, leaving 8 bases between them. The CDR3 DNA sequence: TGTGCCAGCAGTTTACTTACAGGTAGCAATCAGCCCCAGCATTTT. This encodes CASSLLTGSNQPQHF.

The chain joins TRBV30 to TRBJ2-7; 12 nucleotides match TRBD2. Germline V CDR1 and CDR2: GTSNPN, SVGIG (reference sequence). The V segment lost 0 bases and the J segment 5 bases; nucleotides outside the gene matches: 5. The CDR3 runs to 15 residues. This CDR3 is CAWSVLTSGSDEQYF. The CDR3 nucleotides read TGTGCCTGGAGTGTACTGACTAGCGGGAGTGACGAGCAGTACTTC.

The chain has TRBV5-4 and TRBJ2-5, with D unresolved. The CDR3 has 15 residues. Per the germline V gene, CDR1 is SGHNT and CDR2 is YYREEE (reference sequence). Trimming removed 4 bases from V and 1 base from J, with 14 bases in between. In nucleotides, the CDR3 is TGTGCCAGCAGCCACCCATCAGATATCCAAGAGACCCAGTACTTC. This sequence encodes CASSHPSDIQETQYF.

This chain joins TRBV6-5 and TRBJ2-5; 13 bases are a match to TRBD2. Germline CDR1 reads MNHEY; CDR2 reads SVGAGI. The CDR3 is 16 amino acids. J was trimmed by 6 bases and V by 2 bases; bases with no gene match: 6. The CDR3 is CASSYGRTSGRKTQYF. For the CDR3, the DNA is TGTGCCAGCAGTTACGGCCGGACTAGCGGGAGAAAGACCCAGTACTTC.

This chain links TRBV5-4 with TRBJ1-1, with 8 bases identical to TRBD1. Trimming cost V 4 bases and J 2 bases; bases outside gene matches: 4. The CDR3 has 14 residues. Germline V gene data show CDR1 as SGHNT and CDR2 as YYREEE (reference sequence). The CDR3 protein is CASSVDRDNTEAFF. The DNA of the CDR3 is TGTGCCAGCAGCGTGGACAGGGACAACACTGAAGCTTTCTTT.

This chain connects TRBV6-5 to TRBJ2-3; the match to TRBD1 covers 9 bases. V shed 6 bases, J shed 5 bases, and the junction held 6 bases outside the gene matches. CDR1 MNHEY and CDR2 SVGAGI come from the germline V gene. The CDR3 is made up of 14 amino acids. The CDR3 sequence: CASRYRGRVDTQYF. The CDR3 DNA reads TGTGCCAGCAGGTACAGGGGGCGAGTAGATACGCAGTATTTT.

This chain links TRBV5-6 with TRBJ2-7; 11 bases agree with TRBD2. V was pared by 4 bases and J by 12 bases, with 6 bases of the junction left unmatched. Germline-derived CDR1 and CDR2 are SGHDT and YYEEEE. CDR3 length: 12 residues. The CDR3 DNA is TGTGCCAGCAGCACGCTAGCGGGAGGTCTGTACTTC. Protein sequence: CASSTLAGGLYF.

CDR3 sequence (DNA): TGCGCCAGCAGCTCTCGACCCAAGGGGACTAGCGGGAAGACCTACAATGAGCAGTTCTTC. This sequence encodes CASSSRPKGTSGKTYNEQFF. The chain combines TRBV4-1 with TRBJ2-1, with 13 bases aligning to TRBD2. Trimming at V came to 5 bases and at J to 2 bases, leaving 15 bases not matched to a gene. The CDR3 runs 20 residues. Per the germline V gene, CDR1 is MGHRA and CDR2 is YSYEKL.

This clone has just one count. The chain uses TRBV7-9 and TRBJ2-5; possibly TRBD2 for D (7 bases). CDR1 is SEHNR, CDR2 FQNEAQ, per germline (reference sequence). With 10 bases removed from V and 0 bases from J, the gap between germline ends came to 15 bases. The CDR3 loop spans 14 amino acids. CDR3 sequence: CAIAGAQYQETQYF. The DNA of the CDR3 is TGTGCCATCGCGGGGGCCCAGTACCAAGAGACCCAGTACTTC. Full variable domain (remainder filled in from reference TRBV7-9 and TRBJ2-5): DTGVSQNPRHKITKRGQNVTFRCDPISEHNRLYWYRQTLGQGPEFLTYFQNEAQLEKSRLLSDRFSAERPKGSFSTLEIQRTEQGDSAMYLCAIAGAQYQETQYFGPGTRLLVL.

DNA for the CDR3: TGTGCCAGCAGTTTTTACGCCCCTTACCCGGGGATCCCAGATACGCAGTATTTT. It yields the protein CASSFYAPYPGIPDTQYF. The chain is built from TRBV27 and TRBJ2-3; tentatively, D is TRBD2 (5 bases). Germline assignment: CDR1 MNHEY and CDR2 SMNVEV (reference sequence). The CDR3 consists of 18 residues. The V end lost 3 bases, the J end lost 4 bases, and 23 bases lay between the germline ends.

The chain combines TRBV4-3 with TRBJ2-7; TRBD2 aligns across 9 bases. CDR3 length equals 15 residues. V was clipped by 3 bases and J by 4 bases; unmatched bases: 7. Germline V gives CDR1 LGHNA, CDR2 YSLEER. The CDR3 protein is CASSHYGTSIYEQYF. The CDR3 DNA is TGCGCCAGCAGCCACTACGGGACTAGCATATACGAGCAGTACTTC.

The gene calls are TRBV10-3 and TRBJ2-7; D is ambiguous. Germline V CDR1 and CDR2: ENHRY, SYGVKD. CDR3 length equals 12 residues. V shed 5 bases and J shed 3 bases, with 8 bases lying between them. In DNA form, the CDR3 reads TGTGCCATCAGTACCGAGGACTACGAGCAGTACTTC. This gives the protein CAISTEDYEQYF.

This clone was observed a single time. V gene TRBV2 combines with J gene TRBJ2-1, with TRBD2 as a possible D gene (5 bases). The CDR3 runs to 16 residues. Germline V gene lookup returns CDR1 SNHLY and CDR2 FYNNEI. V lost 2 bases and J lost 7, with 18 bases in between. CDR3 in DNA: TGTGCCAGCAGTGAACCCCCGATCTGGAGGTTGAATGAGCAGTTCTTC. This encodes CASSEPPIWRLNEQFF.

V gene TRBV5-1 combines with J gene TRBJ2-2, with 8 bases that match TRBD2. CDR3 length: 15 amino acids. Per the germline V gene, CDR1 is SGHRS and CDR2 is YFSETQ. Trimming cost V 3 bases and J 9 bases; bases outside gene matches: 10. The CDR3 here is CASSSLAGLSRELFF. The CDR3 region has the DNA TGCGCCAGCAGCTCCTTAGCGGGATTAAGTAGGGAGCTGTTTTTT.

CDR3 amino acids: CASSPPRVAGGRVAGELFF. CDR3 sequence (DNA): TGCGCCAGCAGCCCCCCTAGGGTAGCGGGAGGCCGCGTGGCCGGGGAGCTGTTTTTT. The V and J genes are TRBV4-1 and TRBJ2-2, with 10 bases matching TRBD2. Germline CDR1 MGHRA, CDR2 YSYEKL. Germline trimming cut 4 bases from V and 6 bases from J; bases unmatched to any gene: 17. This CDR3 has 19 residues.

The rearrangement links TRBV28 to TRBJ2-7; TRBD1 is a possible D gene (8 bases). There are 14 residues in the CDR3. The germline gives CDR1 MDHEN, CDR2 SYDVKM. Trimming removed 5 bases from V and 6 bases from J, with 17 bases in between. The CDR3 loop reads CASSLGTGGGEQYF. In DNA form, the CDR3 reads TGTGCCAGCAGTCTGGGAACAGGGGGGGGCGAGCAGTACTTC.